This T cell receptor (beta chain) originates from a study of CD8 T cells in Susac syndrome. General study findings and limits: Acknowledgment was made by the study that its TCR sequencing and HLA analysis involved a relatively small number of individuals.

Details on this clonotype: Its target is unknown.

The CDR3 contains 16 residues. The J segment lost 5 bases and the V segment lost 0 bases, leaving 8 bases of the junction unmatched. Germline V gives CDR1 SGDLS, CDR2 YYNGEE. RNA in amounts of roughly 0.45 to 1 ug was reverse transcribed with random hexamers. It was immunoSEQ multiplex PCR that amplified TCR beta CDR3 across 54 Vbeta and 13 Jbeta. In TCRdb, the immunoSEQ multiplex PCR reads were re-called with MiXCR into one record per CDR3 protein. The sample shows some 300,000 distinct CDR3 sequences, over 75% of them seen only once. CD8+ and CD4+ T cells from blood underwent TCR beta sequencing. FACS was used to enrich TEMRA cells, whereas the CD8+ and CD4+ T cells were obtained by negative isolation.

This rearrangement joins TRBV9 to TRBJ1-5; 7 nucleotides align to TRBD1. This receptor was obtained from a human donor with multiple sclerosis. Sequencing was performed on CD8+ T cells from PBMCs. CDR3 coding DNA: TGTGCCAGCAGCGTAGAATCCTACAGGGGTCATCAGCCCCAGCATTTT. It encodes CASSVESYRGHQPQHF.